In this sample, the clone carrying this T cell receptor (beta chain) is medium-sized. Documented time point: sample taken at primary tumor resection. The input material, whole RNA from tumor, nontumor lung or frozen PBMC, was sequenced unsorted. The CDR3 runs 14 residues. Trimming left V 1 base short and J 0 bases short, with 5 bases between. Germline V lookup: CDR1 SGHTA, CDR2 FQGNSA. The entry originates in a study of spatial heterogeneity in lung cancer. The library protocol tagged each TCR cDNA with a unique molecular identifier. One entry per CDR3 protein, called by TCRdb with MiXCR from the 5' RACE reads. The data hold approximately 3,800 distinct CDR3 sequences, with around 6.7% observed a single time.

This sample comprised normal lung tissue next to the tumor, obtained at surgery. The sequence came from a male donor with early-stage non-small cell lung cancer. The V and J genes are TRBV7-2 and TRBJ2-3; no definite D call. Here the CDR3 DNA reads TGTGCCAGCAGCTTAGTCGGCAGCACAGATACGCAGTATTTT. It specifies CASSLVGSTDTQYF.